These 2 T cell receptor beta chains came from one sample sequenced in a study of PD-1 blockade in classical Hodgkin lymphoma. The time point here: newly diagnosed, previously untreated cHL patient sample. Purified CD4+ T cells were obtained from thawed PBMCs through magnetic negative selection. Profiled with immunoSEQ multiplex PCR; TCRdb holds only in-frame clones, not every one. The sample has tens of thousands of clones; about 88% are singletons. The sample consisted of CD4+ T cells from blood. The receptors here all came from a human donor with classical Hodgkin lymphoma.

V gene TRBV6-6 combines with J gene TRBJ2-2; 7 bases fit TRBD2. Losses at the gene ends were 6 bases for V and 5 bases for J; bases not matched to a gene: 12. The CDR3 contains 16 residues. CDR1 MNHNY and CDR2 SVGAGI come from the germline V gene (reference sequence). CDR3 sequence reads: CASSPSEGLRTGELFF. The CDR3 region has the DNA TGTGCCAGCAGCCCTTCCGAGGGACTACGGACCGGGGAGCTGTTTTTT.

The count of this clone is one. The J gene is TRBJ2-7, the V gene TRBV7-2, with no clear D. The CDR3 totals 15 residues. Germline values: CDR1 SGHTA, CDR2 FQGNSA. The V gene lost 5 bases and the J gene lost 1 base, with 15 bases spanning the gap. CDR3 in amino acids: CASSAQTYSSYEQYF. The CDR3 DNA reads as TGTGCCAGCAGCGCTCAAACATACTCATCCTACGAGCAGTACTTC.